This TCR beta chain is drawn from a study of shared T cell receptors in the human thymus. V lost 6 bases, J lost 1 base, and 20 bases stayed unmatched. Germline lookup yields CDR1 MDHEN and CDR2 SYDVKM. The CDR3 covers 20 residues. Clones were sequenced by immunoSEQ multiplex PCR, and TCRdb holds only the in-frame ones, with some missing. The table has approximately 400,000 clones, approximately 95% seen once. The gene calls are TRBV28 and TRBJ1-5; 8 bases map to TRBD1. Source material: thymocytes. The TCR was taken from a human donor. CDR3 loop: CASRTLFNRDRILSNQPQHF. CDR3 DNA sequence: TGTGCCAGCAGGACCCTCTTTAACCGGGACAGGATATTAAGCAATCAGCCCCAGCATTTT. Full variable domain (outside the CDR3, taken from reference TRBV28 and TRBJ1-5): DVKVTQSSRYLVKRTGEKVFLECVQDMDHENMFWYRQDPGLGLRLIYFSYDVKMKEKGDIPEGYSVSREKKERFSLILESASTNQTSMYLCASRTLFNRDRILSNQPQHFGDGTRLSIL.